The present T cell receptor beta chain was sequenced within a study of OX40 agonist ivuxolimab in advanced cancers. Study summary: The mean age was approximately 60 years, ranging from about 23 to 79, with approximately 83% of participants male. Partial responses were achieved by three patients, of whom one had hepatocellular carcinoma and two had cutaneous melanoma.

Sequenced by immunoSEQ multiplex PCR; TCRdb stores in-frame clones only, minus some. The table has around 84,000 clones, approximately 90% seen once; the top ten hold 0.43%. Study outcomes and limitations: The antigen specificity of the peripheral T cells (those that were expanded) was not determined. It was also the case that some nonresponders had low normalized T-cell clonal expansion.

From germline, CDR1 is SGHTA and CDR2 FQGNSA. The CDR3 length is 13 residues. With 5 bases removed from V and 4 bases from J, the gap between germline ends came to 10 bases. To note about this clone: Antigen: not known.

The genes are TRBV7-2 and TRBJ2-3; no definite D call. The starting material was CD4+ or CD8+ T cells sorted from blood, obtained in a trial of the OX40 agonist ivuxolimab. The TCR was taken from an adult with an advanced solid tumor such as melanoma, head and neck, liver or kidney cancer. CDR3 loop: CASSPLIPDTQYF. The CDR3 DNA is TGTGCCAGCAGCCCCCTCATACCAGATACGCAGTATTTT.